This T cell receptor (beta chain) came from a study of CDR3 diversity in severe acne. TCRdb used MiXCR to reprocess the PCR reads, holding one entry per CDR3 protein. This sample yields almost 85,000 distinct CDR3 sequences, of which 50% to 65% are seen a single time; 13% to 15% belongs to the top ten. The V end was cut by 7 bases, the J end by 3 bases, with 27 bases between. CDR3 size: 18 residues. The germline CDR1 and CDR2 sequences are LNHDA and SQIVND (reference sequence). The receptor comes from a male donor in good health, without acne. The chain links TRBV19 to TRBJ1-2; TRBD1 might be the D (5 bases). The specimen was blood. The CDR3 sequence: CASISPSNDPGTDYGYTF. The CDR3 bases are TGTGCCAGTATCTCACCTTCTAACGATCCTGGGACGGACTATGGCTACACCTTC.